The TCR beta chain described here comes from a study of cytomegalovirus exposure and HLA in healthy donors (TCRdb year 2017). About the study as a whole: In an earlier analysis of roughly 590 of the donors, around 300 Gb of sequence data and 117 million unique TCR beta sequences from about 179 million T cells were reported. An early release covering about 600 HLA-typed donors comprised about 320 gigabases of sequencing data and roughly 85 million unique TCR sequences. The genetic ancestry cluster associated with self-reported Caucasian donors included 65% to 90% of the roughly 400 genotyped donors. The aim of the study was to test whether cataloging public T cell receptors could identify signatures of past pathogen exposure. Using immunosequencing, the study profiled T cell repertoires from about 650 subjects and related those repertoires to cytomegalovirus serostatus. Along with the roughly 700-subject first cohort, a separate validation cohort of over a hundred different subjects was used. High-throughput TCR immunosequencing, statistical association of individual TCRs with disease status, and machine learning were combined to predict cytomegalovirus infection status. A later analysis re-analyzed previously published TCR beta repertoires from several hundred donors and added high-resolution HLA genotyping to study TCR occurrence patterns. Rather than using new phenotypic data, the later analysis identified candidate immune exposures from TCR beta sequences and from how often those sequences occurred across donors. To decide whether each TCR beta V gene segment behaved as functional or pseudogenic, an earlier analysis of some 580 of the donors relied on high-throughput TCR beta sequencing. Donor age, sex, ethnicity and CMV serostatus were compiled alongside the repertoire data. A later genetic analysis took genome-wide SNP genotypes for about 55% of the 666 donors and used that subset as a discovery cohort. All discovery cohort repertoires had been generated using a single sequencing platform. Both class I and class II loci were covered by HLA typing, at four-digit resolution. The number of donors typed differed by locus, with 629-630 for A, B, C, DRB1 and DQB1, approximately 500 for DQA1, over 600 for DPA1, and around 430 for DPB1. Four to six DR-DQ haplotypes were handled as single units for association and clustering because linkage in the cohort was strong. Among around 400 genotyped donors of the cohort, an average of approximately 240,000 unique TCR beta nucleotide sequences were sequenced per donor, roughly a sixth of them non-productive.

The germline V gene encodes CDR1 MDHEN and CDR2 SYDVKM. After removal of 5 bases from V and 5 bases from J, the junction retains 7 bases not matched to a gene. CDR3 length: 14 amino acids, cysteine to phenylalanine. Here the CDR3 DNA is all that survives: 42 bases in frame from base 1. What the research found in general, with its limitations: The classifier was reported to diagnose cytomegalovirus status with high specificity and sensitivity in both the original and validation cohorts. Because some donors lacked HLA typing at each locus, the association tests relied only on the typed subset. In a later genetic analysis, fewer N-insertions in productive TCRs were reported among donors in an Asian-associated ancestry cluster than the approximately 670-donor mean. When HLA alleles, especially DR and DQ, strongly co-occurred, attributing TCR associations to individual alleles was difficult. Because counts were too low, 15 to 20 rarely observed V segments, including chromosome 9 orphons, were excluded from the earlier analysis of 500 to 700 of the donors. A later analysis found that HLA-associated TCR beta chains were more clonally expanded and had lower generation probabilities than equally common non-associated chains. A cluster of highly shared sequence variants was judged likely to represent a technical artifact of the sequencing pipeline. In vitro tests confirmed that a few of the cytomegalovirus-associated TCR beta chains recognize cytomegalovirus antigens. Correlated functional status among segregating V segments might reflect linkage disequilibrium, but an unknown experimental factor could not be ruled out. Specific HLA alleles were associated with more than 15,000 TCR beta sequences at a false discovery rate of 0.05 in a later analysis. Only TCR beta chains were sequenced in this cohort, and the absence of alpha or paired-chain data limited detectable features. In the study, around 150 TCR beta chains were listed as associated with cytomegalovirus. Immune exposure information for the cohort was limited to CMV serostatus. The authors suggested that the approach could potentially be generalized to other disease states and immunological phenotypes. A further reported finding was that TCR beta sequences accurately predicted the HLA-A and HLA-B alleles for most subjects in the first cohort. The presence/absence analyses assumed that sequencing depth was roughly uniform across donors, and that assumption may not be true. While some public TCRs were present in many individuals, most TCR sequences turned up only very rarely across donors. In a later genetic analysis, a missense DCLRE1C variant was associated with V-gene and J-gene trimming of TCR beta chains, and the association was replicated in an independent cohort. In a later analysis, several top co-occurrence clusters were reported to appear linked to parvovirus B19, influenza, CMV and Epstein-Barr virus. A later analysis found that most CMV-associated TCR beta chains appeared HLA-restricted, with HLA associations seemingly driven largely by CMV exposure. Some IMGT-functional V segments, including TRBV6-2 and TRBV6-3, could not be distinguished by the 87-base-pair reads and were therefore excluded. In an earlier analysis of 500 to 650 of the donors, most TCR beta V segments appeared in productive rearrangements about 87% or about 30% of the time, broadly matching IMGT annotations. In a later analysis, the rate of TCR association differed among HLA loci, with DRB1 alleles having the most associated TCRs and HLA-C alleles having the fewest.

As for this clone: This receptor's antigen is unknown.

The cohort comprised some 680 healthy bone marrow donors. Cohort members were all nominally healthy when sampled, although unrecorded immune exposures were likely present. The donor was CMV seropositive and was included in the group of some 290 seropositive cohort members. Every donor gave a peripheral blood sample, and the peripheral blood mononuclear cells from that sample were used for TCR beta sequencing. The Qiagen DNeasy Blood Extraction Kit was used to extract genomic DNA from the blood cell samples. The library was obtained by the immunoSEQ multiplex PCR assay. For the multiplex PCR, a mixture combining 60 forward primers for TCR Vbeta segments and 13 reverse primers for TCR Jbeta segments was used. The CDR3 region of rearranged TCR beta genes was amplified from genomic DNA by a multiplex PCR assay. The Illumina HiSeq System was used to sequence the amplified TCR beta libraries as 87-base-pair reads. Per the source publication's procedure: A later analysis counted about 82 million unique TCR beta chains across the 670 or so repertoires, and some 11 million of these chains were shared by at least two donors. Raw reads were error-corrected and collapsed into unique sequences with a nearest-neighbor algorithm that merged closely related sequences to remove PCR and sequencing errors. To assign V, D and J gene segments, CDR3 sequences were aligned to IMGT reference sequences. For a sequence to be retained, a match of at least six nucleotides to both a V gene segment and a J gene segment was required. A rearrangement was called productive if the CDR3 had no stop codons and remained in frame with V and J, and every other rearrangement was called non-productive. CDR3 was defined according to IMGT convention as the region running from the second conserved V-encoded cysteine to the conserved J-encoded phenylalanine. In an earlier analysis of more than 550 of the donors, sequences lacking an unambiguous match to a single V gene segment were excluded. An earlier analysis of 500 to 600 of the donors classified V segments as functional when productive rearrangements were above 56.7% and as segregating when the standard deviation between donors was above 5%. A statistical classification framework was built for diagnosing cytomegalovirus status from the catalog of TCR beta chain sequences. A later analysis assigned V and J genes by comparing TCR nucleotide sequences with IMGT/GENE-DB human TR gene sequences. In a later analysis, CDR3 sequences and most-parsimonious VDJ recombination scenarios were assigned using the TCRdist pipeline. In a later analysis, each TCR beta chain was defined by its CDR3 amino acid sequence together with its V-gene family, and reads lacking a unique V-gene family were excluded. In a later analysis, around 650 highly shared, low-generation-probability nucleotide sequences were removed to address suspected cross-contamination and a sequencing artifact. For each public chain, a later analysis derived a clonal expansion index from normalized ranks of inferred template counts within each repertoire. Generation probabilities in a later analysis came from a VDJ recombination model fitted to out-of-frame rearrangements, and those results were checked against IGoR. Hypergeometric tests were used in a later analysis to score TCR-TCR, TCR-HLA and TCR-CMV co-occurrence, with a repertoire-size bias correction applied to the TCR pairs. In a later analysis, false discovery rates were estimated by permuting HLA or CMV assignments 20 times. In a later analysis, co-occurring TCRs were grouped using DBSCAN, with TCRdist sequence similarity added in when clustering inside HLA-allele-positive subsets. Repertoires with fewer than 30,000 or more than 120,000 public chains, plus five repertoires with anomalous nucleotide sharing, were excluded from co-occurrence clustering. The clones in this table, taken by TCRdb from immuneACCESS, are in-frame only. Not every clone is retained; where verified, under half of the shortfall comes from an unresolved V gene, and the cause of the rest is unknown. That table is the source of V, J and clone size, and D and trimming were worked out from the DNA. For this sample, the table gives about 190,000 clones. The ten largest clones add up to approximately 1% of the sample.

The sequenced material came from PBMCs. Here the chain combines TRBV28 and TRBJ2-7; TRBD1 agrees with 9 junctional bases. The receptor comes from a woman in her 30s in good health and CMV-seropositive. In nucleotides, the sequence is TGTGCCAGCAGTCGCCCGGGACAGGGCGACGAGCAGTACTTC. Its amino acids are CASSRPGQGDEQYF. The full variable domain, with segments outside the CDR3 supplied by the reference TRBV28 and TRBJ2-7 proteins, appears as DVKVTQSSRYLVKRTGEKVFLECVQDMDHENMFWYRQDPGLGLRLIYFSYDVKMKEKGDIPEGYSVSREKKERFSLILESASTNQTSMYLCASSRPGQGDEQYFGPGTRLTVT.